These 5 T cell receptor beta chains were all obtained from the same sample, sequenced in a study of cytomegalovirus exposure and HLA in healthy donors. PCR was performed using 60 Vbeta and 13 Jbeta primers. Generated by immunoSEQ multiplex PCR, the TCRdb table keeps only in-frame clones and is missing some. The data show about 130,000 clones, around three quarters seen once. The source material was PBMCs. These receptors originate from a man aged 40-50 years in good health and CMV-seropositive.

The V call is TRBV6-5, the J call TRBJ2-7; 7 bases agree with TRBD1. Trimming cost V 5 bases and J 3 bases; bases outside gene matches: 7. The CDR3 runs 14 residues. CDR1 is MNHEY, CDR2 SVGAGI, per germline. The CDR3 is CASSPMTGNYEQYF. Here the CDR3 DNA reads TGTGCCAGCAGTCCAATGACAGGGAACTACGAGCAGTACTTC.

The chain is built from TRBV29-1 and TRBJ2-1, with TRBD2 as a possible D gene (6 bases). From germline, CDR1 is SQVTM and CDR2 ANQGSEA. This CDR3 comprises 12 residues. Trimming took off 4 bases at V and 4 bases at J, with 8 bases between the two ends. The CDR3, as DNA: TGCAGCGTTGTTGGGGGGTACAATGAGCAGTTCTTC. Its translation: CSVVGGYNEQFF.

In DNA form, the CDR3 reads TGCAGCTCCGACAGGGGGCGCGGCTACACCTTC. Translating gives CSSDRGRGYTF. V and J are TRBV20-1 and TRBJ1-2; TRBD1 matches at 10 bases. This CDR3 spans 11 amino acids. Germline V gene data show CDR1 as DFQATT and CDR2 as SNEGSKA (reference sequence).

The V call is TRBV7-9, the J call TRBJ1-5; unclear D gene. Between the trimmed V and J ends, which lost 3 bases and 1 base, there was a span of 7 bases. There are 14 residues in the CDR3. CDR1 is SEHNR, CDR2 FQNEAQ, per germline (reference sequence). In nucleotides, the CDR3 is TGTGCCAGCAGCTTCCCGGGGAGCAATCAGCCCCAGCATTTT. Translating gives CASSFPGSNQPQHF. The full variable domain, its missing parts supplied by reference TRBV7-9 and TRBJ1-5, is DTGVSQNPRHKITKRGQNVTFRCDPISEHNRLYWYRQTLGQGPEFLTYFQNEAQLEKSRLLSDRFSAERPKGSFSTLEIQRTEQGDSAMYLCASSFPGSNQPQHFGDGTRLSIL.

The chain combines TRBV7-3 with TRBJ1-1; no clear D gene. The CDR3 contains 13 residues. CDR1 is SGHTA, CDR2 FQGTGA, per germline. V was clipped by 1 base and J by 0 bases, with 3 bases between them. CDR3 nucleotides: TGTGCCAGCAGCTTAAGTATGAACACTGAAGCTTTCTTT. As protein: CASSLSMNTEAFF.